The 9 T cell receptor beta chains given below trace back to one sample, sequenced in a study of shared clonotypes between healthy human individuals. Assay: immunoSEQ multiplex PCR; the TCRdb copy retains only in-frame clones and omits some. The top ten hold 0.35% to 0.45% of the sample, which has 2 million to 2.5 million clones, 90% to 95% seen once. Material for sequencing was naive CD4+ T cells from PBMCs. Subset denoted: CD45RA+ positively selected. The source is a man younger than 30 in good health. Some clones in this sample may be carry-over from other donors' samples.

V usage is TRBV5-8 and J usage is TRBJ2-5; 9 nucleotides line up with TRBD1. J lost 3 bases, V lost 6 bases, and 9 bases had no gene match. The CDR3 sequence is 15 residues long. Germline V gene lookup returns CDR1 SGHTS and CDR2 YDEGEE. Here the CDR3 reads CASTLGGTGKETQYF. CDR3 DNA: TGTGCCAGCACCCTTGGCGGGACAGGGAAAGAGACCCAGTACTTC. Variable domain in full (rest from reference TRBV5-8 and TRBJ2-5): EAGVTQSPTHLIKTRGQQATLRCSPISGHTSVYWYQQALGLGLQFLLWYDEGEERNRGNFPPRFSGRQFPNYSSELNVNALELEDSALYLCASTLGGTGKETQYFGPGTRLLVL.

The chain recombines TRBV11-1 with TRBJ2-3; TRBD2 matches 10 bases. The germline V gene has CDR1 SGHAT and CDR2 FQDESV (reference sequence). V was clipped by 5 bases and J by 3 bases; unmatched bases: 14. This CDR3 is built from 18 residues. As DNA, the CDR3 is TGTGCCAGCAGCCCAAAGAGGTCTAGCGGGAGTACTACAGATACGCAGTATTTT. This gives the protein CASSPKRSSGSTTDTQYF.

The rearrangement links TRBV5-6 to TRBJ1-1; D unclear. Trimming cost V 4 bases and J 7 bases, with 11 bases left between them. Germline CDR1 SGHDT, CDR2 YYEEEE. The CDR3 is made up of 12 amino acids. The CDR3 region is CASSRTADEAFF. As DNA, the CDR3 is TGTGCCAGCAGCAGGACGGCTGATGAAGCTTTCTTT.

CDR3 amino acids: CASSLRLLNTEAFF. In DNA, the CDR3 is TGTGCCAGCAGCTTACGTCTGCTGAACACTGAAGCTTTCTTT. This chain joins TRBV7-8 and TRBJ1-1; D is undetermined. Germline loops: CDR1 SGHVS, CDR2 FQNEAQ. Trimming took 2 bases from V and 0 from J, leaving 7 bases between them. The CDR3 runs 14 residues. The full variable domain, in which reference TRBV7-8 and TRBJ1-1 provide the parts outside the CDR3, is GAGVSQSPRYKVAKRGQDVALRCDPISGHVSLFWYQQALGQGPEFLTYFQNEAQLDKSGLPSDRFFAERPEGSVSTLKIQRTQQEDSAVYLCASSLRLLNTEAFFGQGTRLTVV.

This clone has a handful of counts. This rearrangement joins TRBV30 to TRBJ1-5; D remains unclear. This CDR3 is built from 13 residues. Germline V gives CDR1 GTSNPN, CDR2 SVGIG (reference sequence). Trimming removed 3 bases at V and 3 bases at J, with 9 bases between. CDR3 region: CAWRGIDNQPQHF. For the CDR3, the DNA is TGTGCCTGGAGGGGTATCGACAATCAGCCCCAGCATTTT. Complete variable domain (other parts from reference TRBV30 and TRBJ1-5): SQTIHQWPATLVQPVGSPLSLECTVEGTSNPNLYWYRQAAGRGLQLLFYSVGIGQISSEVPQNLSASRPQDRQFILSSKKLLLSDSGFYLCAWRGIDNQPQHFGDGTRLSIL.

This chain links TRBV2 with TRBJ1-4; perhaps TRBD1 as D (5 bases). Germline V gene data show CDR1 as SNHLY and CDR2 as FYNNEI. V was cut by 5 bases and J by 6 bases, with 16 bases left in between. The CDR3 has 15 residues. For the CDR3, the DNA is TGTGCCAGCAGTTTTGGGGACGGTGGATATGAAAAACTGTTTTTT. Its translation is CASSFGDGGYEKLFF.

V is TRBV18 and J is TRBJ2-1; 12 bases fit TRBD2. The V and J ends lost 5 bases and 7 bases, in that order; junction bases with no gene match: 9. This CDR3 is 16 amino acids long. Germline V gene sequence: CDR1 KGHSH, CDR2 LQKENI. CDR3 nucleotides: TGTGCCAGCTCATCGCTAGCGGGAGGGCTGGGGAATGAGCAGTTCTTC. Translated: CASSSLAGGLGNEQFF.

CDR3 region: CASPRGTQRVYGYTF. CDR3 in DNA: TGTGCCAGCCCGAGGGGGACTCAGAGGGTCTATGGCTACACCTTC. The chain is built from TRBV28 and TRBJ1-2; the D gene is possibly TRBD1 (6 bases). The CDR3 spans 15 residues. Trimming removed 8 bases at V and 4 bases at J, with 20 bases between. CDR1 MDHEN and CDR2 SYDVKM come from the germline V gene.

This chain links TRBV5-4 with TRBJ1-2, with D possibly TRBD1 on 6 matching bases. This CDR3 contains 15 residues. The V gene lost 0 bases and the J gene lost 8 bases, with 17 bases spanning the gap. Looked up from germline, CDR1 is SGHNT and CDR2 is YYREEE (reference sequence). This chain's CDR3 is CASSLAGNRARGYTF. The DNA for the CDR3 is TGTGCCAGCAGCTTGGCAGGAAACAGGGCGAGGGGCTACACCTTC.